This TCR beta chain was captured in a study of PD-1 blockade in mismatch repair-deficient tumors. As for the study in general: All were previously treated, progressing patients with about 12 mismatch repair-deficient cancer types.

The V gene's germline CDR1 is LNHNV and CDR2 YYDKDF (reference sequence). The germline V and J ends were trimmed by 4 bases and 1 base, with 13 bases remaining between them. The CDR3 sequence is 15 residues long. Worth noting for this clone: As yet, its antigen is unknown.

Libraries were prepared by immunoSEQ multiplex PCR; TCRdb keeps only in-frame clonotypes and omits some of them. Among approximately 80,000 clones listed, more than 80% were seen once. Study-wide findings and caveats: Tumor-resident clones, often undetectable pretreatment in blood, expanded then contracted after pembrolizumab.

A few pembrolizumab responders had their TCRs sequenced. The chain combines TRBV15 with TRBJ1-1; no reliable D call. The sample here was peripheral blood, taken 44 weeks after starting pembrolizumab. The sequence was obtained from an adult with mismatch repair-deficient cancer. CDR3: CATSTPREGNTEAFF. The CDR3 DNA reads TGTGCCACCAGCACCCCCCGGGAAGGGAACACTGAAGCTTTCTTT. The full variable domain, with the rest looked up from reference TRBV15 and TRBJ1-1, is DAMVIQNPRYQVTQFGKPVTLSCSQTLNHNVMYWYQQKSSQAPKLLFHYYDKDFNNEADTPDNFQSRRPNTSFCFLDIRSPGLGDTAMYLCATSTPREGNTEAFFGQGTRLTVV.